These 12 T cell receptor beta chains originate from one sample sequenced in a study of blood T cell repertoires in COVID-19. The protocol was immunoSEQ multiplex PCR, while the TCRdb copy is restricted to in-frame clones and leaves out a portion. Of about 150,000 clones in the sample, 75% to 95% were seen once. Sequencing was performed on peripheral blood. The origin of the receptors is a man in his forties or fifties with acute or convalescent COVID-19.

The rearrangement uses TRBV11-3 and TRBJ2-1, with 7 nucleotides matching TRBD1. V dropped 1 base and J dropped 2; count of bases not matched to a gene: 5. This CDR3 region has 16 residues. Germline assignment: CDR1 SGHNT and CDR2 YENEEA. CDR3: CASSLGAGTAYNEQFF. Here the CDR3 DNA reads TGTGCCAGCAGCTTAGGGGCCGGGACAGCCTACAATGAGCAGTTCTTC. Based on the CDR3 plus reference TRBV11-3 and TRBJ2-1, the full variable domain is EAGVVQSPRYKIIEKKQPVAFWCNPISGHNTLYWYLQNLGQGPELLIRYENEEAVDDSQLPKDRFSAERLKGVDSTLKIQPAELGDSAVYLCASSLGAGTAYNEQFFGPGTRLTVL.

The genes are TRBV29-1 and TRBJ1-1; the match to TRBD1 covers 10 bases. CDR1 and CDR2 (germline): SQVTM, ANQGSEA. There are 13 residues in the CDR3. Losses at the gene ends were 8 bases for V and 5 bases for J; bases not matched to a gene: 8. CDR3 sequence: CSSSPGQGTEAFF. The CDR3 coding sequence is TGCAGCAGTAGCCCGGGACAGGGGACTGAAGCTTTCTTT.

This rearrangement joins TRBV2 to TRBJ1-2; D gene uncertain. The CDR3 loop spans 14 amino acids. The V end was cut by 0 bases, the J end by 5 bases, with 10 bases between. From germline, CDR1 is SNHLY and CDR2 FYNNEI. This CDR3 reads CASSEASGLYGYTF. The CDR3 DNA follows: TGTGCCAGCAGTGAAGCTTCGGGTTTGTATGGCTACACCTTC.

The gene calls are TRBV19 and TRBJ1-4, with D possibly TRBD1 on 5 matching bases. Trimming pared 9 bases from V and 6 bases from J, leaving 14 bases between. The germline V gene has CDR1 LNHDA and CDR2 SQIVND (reference sequence). There are 13 residues in the CDR3. The CDR3 DNA follows: TGTGCCAGCGGAGGGACCGCCTATGAAAAACTGTTTTTT. This sequence encodes CASGGTAYEKLFF. Full variable domain (rest looked up from reference TRBV19 and TRBJ1-4): DGGITQSPKYLFRKEGQNVTLSCEQNLNHDAMYWYRQDPGQGLRLIYYSQIVNDFQKGDIAEGYSVSREKKESFPLTVTSAQKNPTAFYLCASGGTAYEKLFFGSGTQLSVL.

This clone was recorded once. This chain uses TRBV7-2 with TRBJ1-6; D is possibly TRBD1 (6 bases). Trimming stripped 5 bases from V and 7 bases from J, with 18 bases between. Looked up from germline, CDR1 is SGHTA and CDR2 is FQGNSA. CDR3 length: 16 amino acids. The CDR3: CASSQHREPNNSPLHF. The CDR3 DNA follows: TGTGCCAGCAGCCAGCACAGGGAGCCCAACAATTCACCCCTCCACTTT.

This rearrangement joins TRBV9 to TRBJ2-3; possible D gene TRBD2, 5 bases. Trimming stripped 0 bases from V and 6 bases from J, with 11 bases between. Germline CDR1 reads SGDLS; CDR2 reads YYNGEE. This CDR3 has 14 residues. The CDR3, as DNA: TGTGCCAGCAGCGTAGACCGGGGAGCGGATACGCAGTATTTT. Its protein is CASSVDRGADTQYF.

The chain employs TRBV2 and TRBJ1-1, with D possibly matching TRBD1 (6 bases). Per germline, CDR1 SNHLY and CDR2 FYNNEI. V was trimmed by 3 bases and J by 6 bases, leaving 17 bases between them. This CDR3 comprises 15 residues. The CDR3 coding sequence is TGTGCCAGCAGTGAGAGGCAGGGGATCGCGGCTGAAGCTTTCTTT. It translates to CASSERQGIAAEAFF.

The chain uses TRBV4-1 and TRBJ2-1; 11 nucleotides align to TRBD2. Unmatched junction bases numbered 3, after V lost 1 base and J lost 7 bases. Germline lookup yields CDR1 MGHRA and CDR2 YSYEKL. This CDR3 comprises 15 residues. The CDR3 nucleotides read TGCGCCAGCAGCCAAGGTAGCGGGAGGGGGAATGAGCAGTTCTTC. Translation: CASSQGSGRGNEQFF.

The J gene is TRBJ2-2, the V gene TRBV10-3; D not certain. The CDR3 sequence is 12 residues long. CDR1 and CDR2 from the germline V gene are ENHRY and SYGVKD. Trimming pared 7 bases from V and 6 bases from J, leaving 9 bases between. The CDR3 is CAINPRPGELFF. CDR3 bases: TGTGCCATCAATCCTAGACCCGGGGAGCTGTTTTTT.

The chain uses TRBV5-4 and TRBJ2-3; 9 nucleotides match TRBD1. CDR1 and CDR2 from the germline V gene are SGHNT and YYREEE (reference sequence). This CDR3 is 18 amino acids long. Trimming removed 4 bases from V and 4 bases from J; junction bases left unmatched: 16. The CDR3 is CASSKKVTGTGTPDTQYF. CDR3 in DNA: TGTGCCAGCAGCAAAAAGGTGACCGGGACAGGGACACCAGATACGCAGTATTTT. The entire variable domain, with the rest obtained from reference TRBV5-4 and TRBJ2-3, is as follows: ETGVTQSPTHLIKTRGQQVTLRCSSQSGHNTVSWYQQALGQGPQFIFQYYREEENGRGNFPPRFSGLQFPNYSSELNVNALELDDSALYLCASSKKVTGTGTPDTQYFGPGTRLTVL.

The rearrangement links TRBV11-2 to TRBJ2-5; tentatively, D is TRBD2 (6 bases). This CDR3 has 14 amino acids. Germline CDR1 is SGHAT and CDR2 is FQNNGV. V lost 3 bases to trimming and J lost 9 bases, with 17 bases between them. CDR3 coding DNA: TGTGCCAGCAGCTTCTACTCTCCTAGCGTCTCCCAGTACTTC. As protein: CASSFYSPSVSQYF.

The chain joins TRBV27 to TRBJ1-5; 8 positions match TRBD1. CDR3 size: 16 residues. The junction had 3 bases not matched to a gene; V was cut back by 2 bases and J by 0 bases. Germline-derived CDR1 and CDR2 are MNHEY and SMNVEV (reference sequence). CDR3 residues: CASSLRQGISNQPQHF. CDR3 coding DNA: TGTGCCAGCAGTTTACGACAGGGGATTAGCAATCAGCCCCAGCATTTT.